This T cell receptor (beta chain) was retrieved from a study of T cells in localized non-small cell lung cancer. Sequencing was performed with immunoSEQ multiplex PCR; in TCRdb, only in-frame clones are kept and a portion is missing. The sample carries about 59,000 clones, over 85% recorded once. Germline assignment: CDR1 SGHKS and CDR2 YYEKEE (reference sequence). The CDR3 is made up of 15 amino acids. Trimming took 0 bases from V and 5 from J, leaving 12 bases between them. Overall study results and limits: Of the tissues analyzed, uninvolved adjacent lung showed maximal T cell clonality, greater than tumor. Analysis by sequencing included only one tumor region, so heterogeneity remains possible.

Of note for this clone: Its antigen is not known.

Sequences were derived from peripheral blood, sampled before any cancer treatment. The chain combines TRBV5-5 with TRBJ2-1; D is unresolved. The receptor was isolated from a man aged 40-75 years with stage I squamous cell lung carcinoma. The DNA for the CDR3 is TGTGCCAGCAGCTTGGATTTGGCTAGACACAATGAGCAGTTCTTC. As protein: CASSLDLARHNEQFF.